The clone carrying this T cell receptor (beta chain) appeared a few times. This sample stems from a study of shared clonotypes between healthy human individuals. Germline V gene sequence: CDR1 DFQATT, CDR2 SNEGSKA (reference sequence). The CDR3 spans 11 residues. Trimming left V 6 bases short and J 7 bases short, with 12 bases between. The method was immunoSEQ multiplex PCR; TCRdb's version includes in-frame clones alone and lacks a portion of them. The table lists approximately 2,000,000 clones, around 90% of them singletons. The specimen sequenced was naive CD4+ T cells from PBMCs. As for subset: CD45RA+ positively selected. The clonotype originates from a man between 18 and 29 years old in good health. Some clones in this sample may be carry-over from other donors' samples. The chain employs TRBV20-1 and TRBJ1-1, with TRBD1 as a possible D gene (5 bases). The CDR3 DNA reads TGCAGTGCCCCCGGGGGGGTTGAAGCTTTCTTT. Its translation is CSAPGGVEAFF.